One sample yielded the 14 T cell receptor beta chains listed below, sequenced in a study of T cells after somatic rescue of genetic block. Profiled with immunoSEQ multiplex PCR; TCRdb holds only in-frame clones, not every one. The sample lists about 68,000 clones, roughly 92% occurring once. The sample taken for sequencing was peripheral blood mononuclear cells (PBMCs). These receptors were taken from a man aged 35 to 55.

The J gene is TRBJ2-7, the V gene TRBV6-1; no clear D. The CDR3 is 15 residues long. Germline CDR1 is MNHNS and CDR2 is SASEGT. V lost 5 bases to trimming and J lost 0 bases, with 14 bases between them. DNA for the CDR3: TGTGCCAGCAGTATGAAGAGGTTTAGCTCCTACGAGCAGTACTTC. This codes for CASSMKRFSSYEQYF.

The chain joins TRBV6-4 to TRBJ2-1, with 7 positions matching TRBD2. The V gene's germline CDR1 is MRHNA and CDR2 SNTAGT. Trimming at V came to 5 bases and at J to 4 bases, leaving 2 bases not matched to a gene. This CDR3 has 13 residues. DNA of the CDR3: TGTGCCAGCAGTACTAGCGAATACAATGAGCAGTTCTTC. Translation: CASSTSEYNEQFF.

The chain is built from TRBV28 and TRBJ1-2; D possibly corresponds to TRBD1 (5 bases). This CDR3 spans 15 amino acids. Trimming cost V 3 bases and J 1 base, with 12 bases left between them. Germline V gene sequence: CDR1 MDHEN, CDR2 SYDVKM. This CDR3 reads CASSLSRGGNYGYTF. The DNA for the CDR3 is TGTGCCAGCAGTTTGAGCCGGGGCGGTAACTATGGCTACACCTTC.

This sequence joins TRBV15 and TRBJ1-1; weak D call: TRBD1 (6 bases). The CDR3 runs to 15 residues. CDR1 and CDR2 (germline): LNHNV, YYDKDF (reference sequence). V was cut by 3 bases and J by 8 bases, with 19 bases left in between. The CDR3 here is CATSRFGQTVREAFF. The CDR3 DNA is TGTGCCACCAGCAGGTTCGGACAGACGGTACGGGAAGCTTTCTTT.

The genes are TRBV5-6 and TRBJ1-2, with a tentative D call TRBD1 (5 bases). V was clipped by 4 bases and J by 6 bases, with 19 bases between them. CDR1 SGHDT and CDR2 YYEEEE come from the germline V gene. The CDR3 sequence is 15 residues long. The CDR3 here is CASSRRDGRVNGYTF. CDR3 coding DNA: TGTGCCAGCAGCCGACGGGACGGCCGCGTTAATGGCTACACCTTC. Combining the CDR3 with reference TRBV5-6 and TRBJ1-2 gives the whole variable domain DAGVTQSPTHLIKTRGQQVTLRCSPKSGHDTVSWYQQALGQGPQFIFQYYEEEERQRGNFPDRFSGHQFPNYSSELNVNALLLGDSALYLCASSRRDGRVNGYTFGSGTRLTVV.

The chain links TRBV7-9 to TRBJ2-1, with 11 bases matching TRBD1. The CDR3 extends over 15 amino acids. Germline CDR1 and CDR2: SEHNR and FQNEAQ (reference sequence). The ends lost 4 bases at V and 7 bases at J; junction bases unmatched: 6. For the CDR3, the DNA is TGTGCCAGCAGCTCTCCGGGACAGGGGGTTAATGAGCAGTTCTTC. Translating it yields CASSSPGQGVNEQFF.

The V and J genes are TRBV25-1 and TRBJ2-3; no reliable D call. Germline loops: CDR1 MGHDK, CDR2 SYGVNS. Trimming stripped 3 bases from V and 4 bases from J, with 14 bases between. CDR3 size: 15 residues. The CDR3 nucleotides read TGTGCCAGCAGTGACACCTCTTTAAGCGCAGATACGCAGTATTTT. Translated: CASSDTSLSADTQYF.

The V gene is TRBV4-2, the J gene TRBJ2-5, with 10 bases aligning to TRBD2. Trimming removed 0 bases from V and 3 bases from J; junction bases left unmatched: 7. The CDR3 length is 17 residues. Germline CDR1 LGHNA, CDR2 YNFKEQ. The CDR3 is CASSQDLAGGNKETQYF. Here the CDR3 DNA reads TGTGCCAGCAGCCAAGATTTAGCGGGAGGAAACAAAGAGACCCAGTACTTC.

Here the CDR3 DNA reads TGTGCCAGCAGTTACACTGGCGGATCGAACACCGGGGAGCTGTTTTTT. It encodes CASSYTGGSNTGELFF. The chain employs TRBV6-5 and TRBJ2-2; D unclear. V lost 2 bases, J lost 0 bases, and 10 bases lay in between. From germline, CDR1 is MNHEY and CDR2 SVGAGI. The CDR3 is 16 amino acids.

The rearrangement uses TRBV11-3 and TRBJ2-7; D is possibly TRBD1 (6 bases). Trimming stripped 2 bases from V and 3 bases from J, with 8 bases between. The germline V gene encodes CDR1 SGHNT and CDR2 YENEEA. The CDR3 is 13 residues long. The DNA for the CDR3 is TGTGCCAGCAGCTTAACAGGGTTCTACGAGCAGTACTTC. This codes for CASSLTGFYEQYF.

The rearrangement links TRBV10-2 to TRBJ2-5; 11 bases line up with TRBD2. V lost 6 bases, J lost 4 bases, and 1 base stayed unmatched. Germline V gives CDR1 WSHSY, CDR2 SAAADI. This CDR3 has 13 residues. CDR3 nucleotides: TGCGCCAGCAGCCTAGCGGGAGGAGAGACCCAGTACTTC. Encoded protein: CASSLAGGETQYF.

The chain couples TRBV28 to TRBJ1-2, with unresolved D. The V end lost 10 bases, the J end lost 3 bases, and 12 bases lay between the germline ends. The CDR3 has 12 amino acids. CDR1 and CDR2 (germline): MDHEN, SYDVKM. In nucleotides, the CDR3 is TGTGCCACAGCACACGGGTACTATGGCTACACCTTC. It translates to CATAHGYYGYTF.

The chain is built from TRBV7-2 and TRBJ1-4; no clear D gene. Germline assignment: CDR1 SGHTA and CDR2 FQGNSA. This CDR3 contains 14 residues. The V gene lost 5 bases and the J gene lost 8 bases, with 15 bases spanning the gap. The CDR3 is CASSQPMLLEKLFF. In nucleotides, the CDR3 is TGTGCCAGCAGCCAGCCGATGCTTTTAGAAAAACTGTTTTTT.

This chain links TRBV6-5 with TRBJ2-7, with D possibly matching TRBD1 (6 bases). Deletions cut 7 bases from V and 5 bases from J, with 18 bases between. CDR1 is MNHEY, CDR2 SVGAGI, per germline. This CDR3 is 14 amino acids long. The CDR3 reads CASISPGVVNEQYF. The CDR3 DNA reads as TGTGCCAGCATTTCTCCAGGGGTAGTAAACGAGCAGTACTTC.